This T cell receptor beta chain was captured by sequencing in a study of beta chain features in type 1 diabetes. A note on this clone: Its antigen is unknown.

Every isolated RNA sample was fully reverse transcribed, so sequencing captured expressed TCRB transcripts. Generated by immunoSEQ multiplex PCR, the TCRdb table keeps only in-frame clones and is missing some. The sample gives under 300,000 clones, over 11% of which show up once; about 0.018% is in the top ten. Study-wide points: There was a moderate but significant shortening of TCRB CDR3s in all four CD4+ subsets of Type 1 diabetes patients.

CDR3 length: 14 amino acids. Germline values: CDR1 MNHEY, CDR2 SVGAGI. Deletions cut 6 bases from V and 3 bases from J, with 14 bases between. Sequenced sample: naive CD4+ T cells from blood. The clonotype was recovered from a man aged 25 to 45 with type 1 diabetes. The chain couples TRBV6-5 to TRBJ2-5; tentative D call: TRBD1 (6 bases). The CDR3 reads CASSRQDRKETQYF. The CDR3 DNA is TGTGCCAGCAGCCGTCAGGACAGAAAAGAGACCCAGTACTTC.